Sequencing of this T cell receptor beta chain was carried out in a study of cytomegalovirus exposure and HLA in healthy donors. Study at large: Roughly 180 million T cells yielded roughly 120 million unique TCR beta sequences, as an earlier analysis found.

CDR1 and CDR2 from the germline V gene are ENHRY and SYGVKD. Trimming removed 2 bases at V and 4 bases at J, with 11 bases between. The CDR3 contains 15 residues. Findings and caveats of the study: HLA restriction was apparent for most CMV-associated TCR beta chains in a later analysis.

The PCR was carried out with 60 Vbeta primers and 13 Jbeta primers. Produced via immunoSEQ multiplex PCR; TCRdb's table is partial and in-frame only. This sample has roughly 120,000 clones, with around 86% found just once. Of note for this clone: What it recognizes is unknown.

V gene TRBV10-3 combines with J gene TRBJ1-4; D is undetermined. Sequences were obtained from PBMCs. This clonotype originated in a woman aged 40 to 55 in good health and CMV-seronegative. CDR3 loop: CAISEGGYDNEKLFF. The CDR3 DNA follows: TGTGCCATCAGTGAGGGAGGCTACGATAATGAAAAACTGTTTTTT.